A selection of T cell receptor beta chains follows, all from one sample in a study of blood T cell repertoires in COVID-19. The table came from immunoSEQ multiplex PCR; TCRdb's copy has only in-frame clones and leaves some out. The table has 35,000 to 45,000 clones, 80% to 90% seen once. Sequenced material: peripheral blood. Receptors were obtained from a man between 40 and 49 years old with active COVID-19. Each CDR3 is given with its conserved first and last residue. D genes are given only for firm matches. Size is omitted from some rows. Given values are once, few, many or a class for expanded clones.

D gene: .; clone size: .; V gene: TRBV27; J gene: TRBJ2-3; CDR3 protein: CASRGVEDTQYF
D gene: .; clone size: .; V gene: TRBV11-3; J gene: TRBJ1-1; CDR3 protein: CASSSRPRGEAFF
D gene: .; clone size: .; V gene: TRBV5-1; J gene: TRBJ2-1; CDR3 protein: CASEPGGTSSYNEQFF
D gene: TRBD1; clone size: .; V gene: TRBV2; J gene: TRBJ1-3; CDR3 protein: CASRAGQGAGNTIYF
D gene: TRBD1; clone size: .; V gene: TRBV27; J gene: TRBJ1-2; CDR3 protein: CASSIGQGGYGYTF
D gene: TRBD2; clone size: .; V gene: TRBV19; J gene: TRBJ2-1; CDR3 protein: CATRDLAGKYNEQFF
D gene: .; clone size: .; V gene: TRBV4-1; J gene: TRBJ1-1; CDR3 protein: CASSLLSPEAFF
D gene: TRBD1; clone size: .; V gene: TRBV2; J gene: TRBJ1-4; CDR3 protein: CASSLTGDKEKLFF
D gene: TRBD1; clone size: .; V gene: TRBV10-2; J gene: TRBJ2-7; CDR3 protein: CASGYGDSRSYEQYF
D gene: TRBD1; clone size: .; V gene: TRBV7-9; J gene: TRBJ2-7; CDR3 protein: CASSFGQGEGDEQYF
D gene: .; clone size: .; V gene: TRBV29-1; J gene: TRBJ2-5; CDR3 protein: CSVELTNTETQYF
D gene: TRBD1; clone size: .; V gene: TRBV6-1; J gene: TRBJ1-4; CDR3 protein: CASSGPTGASFNEKLFF
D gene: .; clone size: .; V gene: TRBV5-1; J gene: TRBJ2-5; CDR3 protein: CASSVGAGLGQETQYF
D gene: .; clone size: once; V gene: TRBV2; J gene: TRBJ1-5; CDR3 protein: CASQRAEQPQHF
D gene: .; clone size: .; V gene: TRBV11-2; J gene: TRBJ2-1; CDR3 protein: CASSLASELNEQFF
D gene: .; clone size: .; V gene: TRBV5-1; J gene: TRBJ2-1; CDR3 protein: CASSATSDRNEQFF
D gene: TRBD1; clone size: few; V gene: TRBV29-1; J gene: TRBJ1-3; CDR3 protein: CSVEGQKSGNTIYF
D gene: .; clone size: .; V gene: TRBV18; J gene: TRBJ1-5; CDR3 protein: CASSPDRNQPQHF
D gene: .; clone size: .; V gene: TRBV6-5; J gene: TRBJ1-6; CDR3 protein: CASSYREGNSPLHF
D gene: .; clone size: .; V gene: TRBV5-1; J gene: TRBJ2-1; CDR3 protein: CASSLLESNEQFF
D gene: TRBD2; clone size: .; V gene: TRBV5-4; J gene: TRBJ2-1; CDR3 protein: CASRTSHSHNEQFF
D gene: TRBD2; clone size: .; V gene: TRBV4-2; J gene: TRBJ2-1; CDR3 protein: CASSQGITGGRILGEYNEQFF
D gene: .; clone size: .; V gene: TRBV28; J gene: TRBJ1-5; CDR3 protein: CASSLLWGGQVRPQHF
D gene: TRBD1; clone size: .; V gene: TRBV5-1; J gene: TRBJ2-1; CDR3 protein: CASSEGQNNEQFF
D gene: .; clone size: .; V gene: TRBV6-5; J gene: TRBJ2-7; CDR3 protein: CALSRGYEQYF
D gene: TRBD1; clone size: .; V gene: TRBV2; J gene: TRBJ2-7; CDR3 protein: CASRRQGLSYEQYF
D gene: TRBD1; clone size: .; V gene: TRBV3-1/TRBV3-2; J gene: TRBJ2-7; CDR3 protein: CASSHSGTGGSYEQYF
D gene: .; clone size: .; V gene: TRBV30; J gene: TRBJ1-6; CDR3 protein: CAWSVGGGVFSSPLHF
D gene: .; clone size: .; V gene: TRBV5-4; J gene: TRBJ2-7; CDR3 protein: CASSLEGIAYEQYF
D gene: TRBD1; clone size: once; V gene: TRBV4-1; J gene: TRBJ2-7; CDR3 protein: CASSQTGTVNPYEQYF
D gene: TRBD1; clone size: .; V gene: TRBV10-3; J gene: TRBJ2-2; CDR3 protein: CAISPRGRVANTGELFF
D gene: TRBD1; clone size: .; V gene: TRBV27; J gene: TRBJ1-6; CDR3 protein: CASNTGGKPLHF
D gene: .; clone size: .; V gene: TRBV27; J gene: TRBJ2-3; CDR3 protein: CASSSQGGFSDTQYF
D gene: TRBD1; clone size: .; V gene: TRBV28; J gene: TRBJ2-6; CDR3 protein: CASSRGGIGANVLTF
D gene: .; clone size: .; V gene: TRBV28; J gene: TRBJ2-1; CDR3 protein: CASSSLTGTYNEQFF
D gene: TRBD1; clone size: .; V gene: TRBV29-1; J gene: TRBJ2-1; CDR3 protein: CSVKGAGNEQFF
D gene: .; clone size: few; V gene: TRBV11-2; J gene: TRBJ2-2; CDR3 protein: CASSVGPRGTGELFF
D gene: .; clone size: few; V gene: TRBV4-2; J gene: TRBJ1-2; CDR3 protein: CASSQGNSRDSGYTF
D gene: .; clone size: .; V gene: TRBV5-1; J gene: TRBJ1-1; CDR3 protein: CASSFLLNTEAFF
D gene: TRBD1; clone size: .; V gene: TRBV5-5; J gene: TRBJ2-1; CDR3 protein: CASSLHPSGQGPNEQFF
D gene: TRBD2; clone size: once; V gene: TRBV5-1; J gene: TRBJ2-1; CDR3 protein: CASSFYGRAGNEQFF
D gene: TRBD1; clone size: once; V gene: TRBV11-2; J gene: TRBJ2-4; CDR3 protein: CASSLGRGLRNIQYF
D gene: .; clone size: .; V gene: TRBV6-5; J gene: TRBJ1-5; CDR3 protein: CASTGTPNQPQHF
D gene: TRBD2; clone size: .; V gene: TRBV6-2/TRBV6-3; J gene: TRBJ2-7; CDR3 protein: CASSLGLASEQYF
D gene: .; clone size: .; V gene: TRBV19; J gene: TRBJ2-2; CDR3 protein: CASSISHTGELFF
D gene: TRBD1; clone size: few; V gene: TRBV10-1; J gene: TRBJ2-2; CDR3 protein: CASSEGTGTGELFF
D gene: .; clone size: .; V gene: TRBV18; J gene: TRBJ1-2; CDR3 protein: CASSPSEGGLTF